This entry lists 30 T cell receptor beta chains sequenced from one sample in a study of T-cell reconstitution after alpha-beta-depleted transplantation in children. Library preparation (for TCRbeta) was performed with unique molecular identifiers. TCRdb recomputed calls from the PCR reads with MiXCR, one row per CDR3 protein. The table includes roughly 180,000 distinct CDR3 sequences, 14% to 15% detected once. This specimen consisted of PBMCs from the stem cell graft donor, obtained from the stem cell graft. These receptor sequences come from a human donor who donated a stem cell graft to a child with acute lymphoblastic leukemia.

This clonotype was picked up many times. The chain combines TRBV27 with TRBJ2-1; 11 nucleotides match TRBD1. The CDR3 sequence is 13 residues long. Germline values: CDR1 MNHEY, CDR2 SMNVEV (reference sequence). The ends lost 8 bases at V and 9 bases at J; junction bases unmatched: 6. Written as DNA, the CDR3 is TGTGCCAGCTCTGGACAGGGGGCGAGTGAGCAGTTCTTC. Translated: CASSGQGASEQFF.

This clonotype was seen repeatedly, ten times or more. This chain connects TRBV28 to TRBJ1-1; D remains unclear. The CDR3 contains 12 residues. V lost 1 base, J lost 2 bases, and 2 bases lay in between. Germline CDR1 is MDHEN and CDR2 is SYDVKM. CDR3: CASSLSNTEAFF. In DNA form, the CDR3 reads TGTGCCAGCAGTTTATCAAACACTGAAGCTTTCTTT. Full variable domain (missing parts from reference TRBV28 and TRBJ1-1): DVKVTQSSRYLVKRTGEKVFLECVQDMDHENMFWYRQDPGLGLRLIYFSYDVKMKEKGDIPEGYSVSREKKERFSLILESASTNQTSMYLCASSLSNTEAFFGQGTRLTVV.

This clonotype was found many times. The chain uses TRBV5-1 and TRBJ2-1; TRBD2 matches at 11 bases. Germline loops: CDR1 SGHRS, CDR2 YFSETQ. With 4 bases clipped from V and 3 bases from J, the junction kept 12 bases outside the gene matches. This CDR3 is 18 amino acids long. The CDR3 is CASSMGAASGRFYNEQFF. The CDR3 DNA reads TGCGCCAGCAGCATGGGGGCGGCTAGCGGGAGGTTCTACAATGAGCAGTTCTTC.

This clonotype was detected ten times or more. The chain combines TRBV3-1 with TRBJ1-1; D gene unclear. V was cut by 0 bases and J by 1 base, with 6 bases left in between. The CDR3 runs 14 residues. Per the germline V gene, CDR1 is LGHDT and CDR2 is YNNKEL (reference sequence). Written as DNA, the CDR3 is TGTGCCAGCAGCCAAGATCTAGGGAACACTGAAGCTTTCTTT. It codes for CASSQDLGNTEAFF.

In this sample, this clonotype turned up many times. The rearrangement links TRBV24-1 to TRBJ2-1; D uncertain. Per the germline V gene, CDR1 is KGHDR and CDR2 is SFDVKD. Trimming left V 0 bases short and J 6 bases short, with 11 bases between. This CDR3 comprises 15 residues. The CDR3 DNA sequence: TGTGCCACCAGTGATTTGCAAAGCCAGCGCAATGAGCAGTTCTTC. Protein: CATSDLQSQRNEQFF.

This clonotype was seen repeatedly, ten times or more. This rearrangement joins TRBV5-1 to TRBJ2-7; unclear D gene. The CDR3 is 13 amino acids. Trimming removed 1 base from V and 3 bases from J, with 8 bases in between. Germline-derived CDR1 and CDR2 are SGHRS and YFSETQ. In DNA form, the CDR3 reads TGCGCCAGCAGCTTGCACACAGACTACGAGCAGTACTTC. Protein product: CASSLHTDYEQYF.

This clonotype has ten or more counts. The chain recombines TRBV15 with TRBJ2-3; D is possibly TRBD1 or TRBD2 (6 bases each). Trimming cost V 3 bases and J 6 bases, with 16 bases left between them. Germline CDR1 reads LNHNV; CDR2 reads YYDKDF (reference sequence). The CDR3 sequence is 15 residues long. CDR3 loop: CATSRGWGASDTQYF. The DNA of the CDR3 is TGTGCCACCAGCAGGGGATGGGGGGCATCGGATACGCAGTATTTT.

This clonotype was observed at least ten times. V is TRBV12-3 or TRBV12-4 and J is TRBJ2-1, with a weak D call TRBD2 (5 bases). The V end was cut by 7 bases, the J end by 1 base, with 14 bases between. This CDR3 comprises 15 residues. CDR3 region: CASTPEDRSYNEQFF. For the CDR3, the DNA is TGTGCCAGCACACCGGAGGATCGATCCTACAATGAGCAGTTCTTC.

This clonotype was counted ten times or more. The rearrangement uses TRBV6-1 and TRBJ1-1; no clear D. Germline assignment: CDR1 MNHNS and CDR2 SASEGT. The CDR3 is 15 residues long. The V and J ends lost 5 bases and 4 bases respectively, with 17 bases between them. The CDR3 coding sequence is TGTGCCAGCAGTCCTAAAAGAGGAGGCGGCACTGAAGCTTTCTTT. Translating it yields CASSPKRGGGTEAFF.

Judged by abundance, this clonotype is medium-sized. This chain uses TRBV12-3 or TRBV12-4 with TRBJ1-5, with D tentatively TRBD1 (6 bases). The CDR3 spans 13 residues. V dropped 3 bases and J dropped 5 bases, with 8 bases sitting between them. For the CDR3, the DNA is TGTGCCAGCAGTTTTCAGGGGTATCAGCCCCAGCATTTT. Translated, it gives CASSFQGYQPQHF.

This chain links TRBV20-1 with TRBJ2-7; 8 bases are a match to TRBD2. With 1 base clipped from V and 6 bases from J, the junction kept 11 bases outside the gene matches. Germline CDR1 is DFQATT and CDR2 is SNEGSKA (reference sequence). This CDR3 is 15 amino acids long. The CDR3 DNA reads TGCAGTGCTAGAGCTCTAGCGGGCTTAGGAGGCGAGCAGTACTTC. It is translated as CSARALAGLGGEQYF.

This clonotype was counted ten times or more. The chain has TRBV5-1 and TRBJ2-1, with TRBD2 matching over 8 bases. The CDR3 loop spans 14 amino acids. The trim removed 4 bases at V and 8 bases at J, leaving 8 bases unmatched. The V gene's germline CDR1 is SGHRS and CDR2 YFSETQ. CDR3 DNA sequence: TGCGCCAGCAGCGAGAGTGGGACTAGAGATGAGCAGTTCTTC. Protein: CASSESGTRDEQFF.

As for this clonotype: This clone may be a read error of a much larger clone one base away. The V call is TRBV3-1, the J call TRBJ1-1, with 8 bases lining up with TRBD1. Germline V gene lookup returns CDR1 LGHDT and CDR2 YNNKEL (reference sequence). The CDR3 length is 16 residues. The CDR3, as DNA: TGTGCCAACAGCCAACCAGGGGGCGGGTGGGGAGCTGAAGCTTTCTTT. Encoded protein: CANSQPGGGWGAEAFF.

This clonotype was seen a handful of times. CDR3 nucleotides: TGCAGCGTTGTCTCCCCGGAGGCTGGGGCCAACGTCCTGACTTTC. Protein product: CSVVSPEAGANVLTF. The genes are TRBV29-1 and TRBJ2-6; tentatively, D is TRBD2 (5 bases). Trimming removed 4 bases at V and 2 bases at J, with 12 bases between. The CDR3 consists of 15 residues. CDR1 is SQVTM and CDR2 is ANQGSEA in the germline V gene.

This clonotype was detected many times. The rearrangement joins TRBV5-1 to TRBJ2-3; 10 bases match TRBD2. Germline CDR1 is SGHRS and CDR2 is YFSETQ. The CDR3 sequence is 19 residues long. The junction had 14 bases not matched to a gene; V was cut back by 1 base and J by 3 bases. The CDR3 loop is CASSLRGALAGVSTDTQYF. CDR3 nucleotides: TGCGCCAGCAGCTTGAGGGGGGCGCTAGCGGGAGTCTCGACAGATACGCAGTATTTT.

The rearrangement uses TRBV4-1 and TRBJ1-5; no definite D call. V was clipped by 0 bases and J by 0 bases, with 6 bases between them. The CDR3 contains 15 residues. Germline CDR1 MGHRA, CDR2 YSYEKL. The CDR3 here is CASSQEGGSNQPQHF. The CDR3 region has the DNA TGCGCCAGCAGCCAAGAAGGAGGTAGCAATCAGCCCCAGCATTTT.

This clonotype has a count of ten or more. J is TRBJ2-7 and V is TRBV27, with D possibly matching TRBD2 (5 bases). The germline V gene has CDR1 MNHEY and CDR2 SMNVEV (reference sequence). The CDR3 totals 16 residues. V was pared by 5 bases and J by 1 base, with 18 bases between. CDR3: CASSNSPEALSYEQYF. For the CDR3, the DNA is TGTGCCAGCAGTAATTCCCCGGAGGCCCTATCCTACGAGCAGTACTTC.

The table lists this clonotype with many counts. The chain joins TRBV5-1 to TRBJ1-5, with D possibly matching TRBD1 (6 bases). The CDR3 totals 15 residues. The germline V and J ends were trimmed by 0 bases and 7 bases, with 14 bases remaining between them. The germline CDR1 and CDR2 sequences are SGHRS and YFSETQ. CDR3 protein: CASSLDITGNQPQHF. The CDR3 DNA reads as TGCGCCAGCAGCTTGGACATAACAGGGAACCAGCCCCAGCATTTT.

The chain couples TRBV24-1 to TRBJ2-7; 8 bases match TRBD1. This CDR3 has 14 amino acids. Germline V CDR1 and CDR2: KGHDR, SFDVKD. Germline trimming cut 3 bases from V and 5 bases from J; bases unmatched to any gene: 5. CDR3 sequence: CATSDIQTGDEQYF. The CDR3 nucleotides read TGTGCCACCAGTGATATCCAGACAGGGGACGAGCAGTACTTC.

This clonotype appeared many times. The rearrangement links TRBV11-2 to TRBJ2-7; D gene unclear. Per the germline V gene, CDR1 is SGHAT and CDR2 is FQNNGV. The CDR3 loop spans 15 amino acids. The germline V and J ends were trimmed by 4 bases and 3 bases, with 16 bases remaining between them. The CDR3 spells CASSSPRKADYEQYF. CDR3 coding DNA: TGTGCCAGCAGCTCCCCACGAAAGGCCGACTACGAGCAGTACTTC.

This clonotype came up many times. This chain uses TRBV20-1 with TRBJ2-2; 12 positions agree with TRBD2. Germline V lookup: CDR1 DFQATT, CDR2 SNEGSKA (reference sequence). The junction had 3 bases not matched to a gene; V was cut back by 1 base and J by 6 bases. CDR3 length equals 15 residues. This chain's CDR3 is CSARGLAGAPGELFF. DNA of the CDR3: TGCAGTGCTAGAGGACTAGCGGGAGCTCCCGGGGAGCTGTTTTTT.

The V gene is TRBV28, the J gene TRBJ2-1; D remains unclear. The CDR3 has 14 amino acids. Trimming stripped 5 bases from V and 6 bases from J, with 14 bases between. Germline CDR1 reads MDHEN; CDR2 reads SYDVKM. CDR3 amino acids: CASSPWTDSNEQFF. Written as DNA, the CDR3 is TGTGCCAGCAGTCCCTGGACCGATAGCAATGAGCAGTTCTTC.

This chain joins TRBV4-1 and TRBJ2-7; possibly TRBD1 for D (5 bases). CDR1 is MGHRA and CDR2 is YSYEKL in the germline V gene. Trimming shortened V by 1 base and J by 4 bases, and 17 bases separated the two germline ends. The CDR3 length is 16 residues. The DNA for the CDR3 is TGCGCCAGCAGCCAAGGAGTTCAGGACAAACCTTACGAGCAGTACTTC. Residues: CASSQGVQDKPYEQYF.

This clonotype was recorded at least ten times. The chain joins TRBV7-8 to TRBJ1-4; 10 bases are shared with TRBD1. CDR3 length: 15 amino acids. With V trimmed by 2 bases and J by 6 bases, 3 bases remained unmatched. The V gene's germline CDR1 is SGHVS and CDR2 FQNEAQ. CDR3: CASSLWTGGDEKLFF. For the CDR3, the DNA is TGTGCCAGCAGCTTATGGACAGGGGGAGATGAAAAACTGTTTTTT.

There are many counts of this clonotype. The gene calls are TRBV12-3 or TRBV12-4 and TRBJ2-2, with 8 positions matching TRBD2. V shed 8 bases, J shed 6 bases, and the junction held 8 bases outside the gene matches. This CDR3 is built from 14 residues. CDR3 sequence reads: CASRRREAAGELFF. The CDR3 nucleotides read TGTGCCAGCCGGCGGCGGGAGGCTGCCGGGGAGCTGTTTTTT.

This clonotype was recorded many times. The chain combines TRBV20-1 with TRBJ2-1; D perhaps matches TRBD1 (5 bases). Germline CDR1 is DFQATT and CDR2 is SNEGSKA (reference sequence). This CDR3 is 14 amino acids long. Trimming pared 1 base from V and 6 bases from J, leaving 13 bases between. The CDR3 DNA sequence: TGCAGTGCTAGAGTTACCATAGGGGTCAATGAGCAGTTCTTC. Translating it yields CSARVTIGVNEQFF.

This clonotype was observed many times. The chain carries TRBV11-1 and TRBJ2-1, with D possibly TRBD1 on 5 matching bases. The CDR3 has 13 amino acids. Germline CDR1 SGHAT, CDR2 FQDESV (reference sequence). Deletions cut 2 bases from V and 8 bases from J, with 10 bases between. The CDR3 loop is CASSLQRGHEQFF. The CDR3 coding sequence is TGTGCCAGCAGCTTACAAAGGGGCCATGAGCAGTTCTTC. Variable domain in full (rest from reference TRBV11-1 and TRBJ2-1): EAEVAQSPRYKITEKSQAVAFWCDPISGHATLYWYRQILGQGPELLVQFQDESVVDDSQLPKDRFSAERLKGVDSTLKIQPAELGDSAMYLCASSLQRGHEQFFGPGTRLTVL.

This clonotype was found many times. The CDR3 bases are TGTGCCAGCAGTAGTGGCGGAGGGGTTTATGGCTACACCTTC. Its translation is CASSSGGGVYGYTF. The chain uses TRBV28 and TRBJ1-2; D is perhaps TRBD1 (5 bases). V was cut by 5 bases and J by 5 bases, with 15 bases left in between. CDR1 and CDR2 (germline): MDHEN, SYDVKM. The CDR3 contains 14 residues.

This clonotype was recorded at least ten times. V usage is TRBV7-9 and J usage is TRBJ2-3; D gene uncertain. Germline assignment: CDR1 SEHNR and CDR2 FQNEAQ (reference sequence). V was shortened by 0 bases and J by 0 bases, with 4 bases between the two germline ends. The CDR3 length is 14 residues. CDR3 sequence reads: CASSLADSTDTQYF. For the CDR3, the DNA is TGTGCCAGCAGCTTAGCGGACAGCACAGATACGCAGTATTTT.

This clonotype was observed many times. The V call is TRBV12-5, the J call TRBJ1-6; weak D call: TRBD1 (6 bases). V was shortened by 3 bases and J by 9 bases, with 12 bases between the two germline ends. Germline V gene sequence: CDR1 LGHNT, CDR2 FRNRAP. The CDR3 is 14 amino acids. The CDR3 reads CASGFDRIGSPLHF. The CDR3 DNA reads TGTGCTAGTGGTTTCGACAGGATCGGTTCACCCCTCCACTTT.